This T cell receptor beta chain was recorded in a study of cytomegalovirus exposure and HLA in healthy donors listed by TCRdb under 2017. As for the study more broadly: In an earlier analysis of approximately 500 of the donors, approximately 260 Gb of sequence data and 120 million or so unique TCR beta sequences from 150 million to 200 million T cells were reported. Approximately 310 gigabases of sequencing data and tens of millions of unique TCR sequences were included in an early release covering roughly 600 HLA-typed donors. Of the roughly 410 genotyped donors, roughly 76% were placed in the genetic ancestry cluster associated with self-reported Caucasian donors. The study aimed to test whether cataloging public T cell receptors could reveal signatures of past pathogen exposure. The T cell repertoires of 666 subjects were profiled by immunosequencing and related to cytomegalovirus serostatus. In addition to the first cohort of approximately 650 subjects, a separate validation cohort of some 120 different subjects was used. To predict cytomegalovirus infection status, the study brought together high-throughput TCR immunosequencing, statistical association of individual TCRs with disease status, and machine learning. To study patterns of TCR occurrence, a later analysis re-analyzed previously published TCR beta repertoires from 550 to 800 donors and added high-resolution HLA genotyping. Rather than drawing on any new phenotypic data, the later analysis identified candidate immune exposures from TCR beta sequences and the way those sequences occurred across donors. To decide whether each TCR beta V gene segment behaved as functional or pseudogenic, an earlier analysis of approximately 590 of the donors relied on high-throughput TCR beta sequencing. Donor age, sex, ethnicity and CMV serostatus were compiled together with the repertoire data. A later genetic analysis used genome-wide SNP genotypes for about 55% of the 666 donors, treating that subset as a discovery cohort. Every discovery cohort repertoire had been produced on one sequencing platform. HLA typing included class I and class II loci at four-digit resolution. The number of donors typed differed by locus, with 629-630 for A, B, C, DRB1 and DQB1, around 500 for DQA1, some 570 for DPA1, and some 450 for DPB1. Roughly five DR-DQ haplotypes were handled as single units for association and clustering because linkage in the cohort was strong. On average, 235,054 unique TCR beta nucleotide sequences were sequenced per donor among 398 genotyped donors of the cohort, with around 19% of those sequences being non-productive.

General study outcomes and caveats: The study listed 150 to 200 TCR beta chains as associated with cytomegalovirus. According to a later analysis, parvovirus B19, influenza, CMV and Epstein-Barr virus appeared linked to several top co-occurrence clusters. Linkage disequilibrium might explain the correlated functional status among segregating V segments, but an unknown experimental factor could not be ruled out. Cytomegalovirus status was reported to be diagnosed by the classifier with high specificity and sensitivity in both the original and validation cohorts. Strong co-occurrence of HLA alleles, especially DR and DQ, made assigning TCR associations to individual alleles difficult. The earlier analysis of approximately 590 of the donors excluded some 15 rarely observed V segments, including chromosome 9 orphons, because counts were too low. The 87-base-pair reads could not distinguish some IMGT-functional V segments, including TRBV6-2 and TRBV6-3, so those segments were excluded. A later analysis found that most CMV-associated TCR beta chains appeared HLA-restricted, with HLA associations seemingly driven largely by CMV exposure. A cluster of highly shared sequence variants was judged likely to be a technical artifact of the sequencing pipeline. A further reported finding was that TCR beta sequences accurately predicted the HLA-A and HLA-B alleles for most subjects in the first cohort. The only immune exposure information available for the cohort was CMV serostatus. HLA typing was unavailable for some donors at each locus, so association tests used only the typed subset. Most TCR sequences were seen in very few donors, while some public TCRs were found in many individuals. An association between a missense DCLRE1C variant and V-gene and J-gene trimming of TCR beta chains was found in a later genetic analysis and replicated in an independent cohort. According to the authors, the approach could potentially be generalized to other disease states and immunological phenotypes. According to a later genetic analysis, donors in an Asian-associated ancestry cluster had fewer N-insertions in productive TCRs than the approximately 670-donor mean. Sequencing depth was assumed to be roughly uniform across donors in the presence/absence analyses, though that assumption may not hold. This cohort had only TCR beta chains sequenced, and the lack of alpha or paired-chain data limited which features could be detected. In a later analysis, the rate of TCR association differed among HLA loci, with DRB1 alleles having the most associated TCRs and HLA-C alleles having the fewest. In a later analysis, 15,000 to 20,000 TCR beta sequences were associated with specific HLA alleles at a false discovery rate of 0.05. In a later analysis, HLA-associated TCR beta chains were found to be more clonally expanded and to have lower generation probabilities than equally common non-associated chains. Broadly in line with IMGT annotations, most TCR beta V segments showed up in productive rearrangements about 87% or about 30% of the time in an earlier analysis of 450 to 750 of the donors. Three of the identified cytomegalovirus-associated TCR beta chains were confirmed in vitro to be specific for cytomegalovirus antigens.

Receptor libraries were prepared by the immunoSEQ multiplex PCR assay. The multiplex PCR relied on a mix of 60 forward primers for TCR Vbeta segments and 13 reverse primers for TCR Jbeta segments. A multiplex PCR assay on genomic DNA amplified the CDR3 region of rearranged TCR beta genes. The Illumina HiSeq System was used to sequence the amplified TCR beta libraries as 87-base-pair reads. In the authors' own workflow: A later analysis tallied around 82 million unique TCR beta chains across the 666 repertoires, and some 12 million of those chains were shared by two or more donors. Raw reads were error-corrected and collapsed into unique sequences with a nearest-neighbor algorithm that merged closely related sequences to remove PCR and sequencing errors. V, D and J gene segments were assigned by aligning CDR3 sequences to IMGT reference sequences. For a sequence to be retained, a match of at least six nucleotides to both a V gene segment and a J gene segment was required. A rearrangement was called productive if the CDR3 had no stop codons and remained in frame with V and J, and every other rearrangement was called non-productive. CDR3 was defined by IMGT convention, running from the second conserved V-encoded cysteine to the conserved J-encoded phenylalanine. In an earlier analysis of roughly 610 of the donors, sequences lacking an unambiguous match to a single V gene segment were excluded. An earlier analysis of around 600 of the donors classified V segments as functional when productive rearrangements were above 56.7% and as segregating when the standard deviation between donors was above 5%. To diagnose cytomegalovirus status from the catalog of TCR beta chain sequences, a statistical classification framework was built. In a later analysis, V and J genes were assigned by comparing TCR nucleotide sequences against IMGT/GENE-DB human TR gene sequences. A later analysis assigned CDR3 sequences and most-parsimonious VDJ recombination scenarios with the TCRdist pipeline. In a later analysis, each TCR beta chain was defined by its CDR3 amino acid sequence together with its V-gene family, and reads without a unique V-gene family were excluded. As a way to deal with suspected cross-contamination and a sequencing artifact, a later analysis dropped nearly 600 nucleotide sequences that were highly shared and had low generation probability. For each public chain, a later analysis derived a clonal expansion index from normalized ranks of inferred template counts within each repertoire. A later analysis computed generation probabilities with a VDJ recombination model fitted to out-of-frame rearrangements, and checked the results against IGoR. In a later analysis, hypergeometric tests were used to score TCR-TCR, TCR-HLA and TCR-CMV co-occurrence, with a repertoire-size bias correction applied to TCR pairs. To estimate false discovery rates, a later analysis permuted the HLA or CMV assignments 20 times. In a later analysis, co-occurring TCRs were grouped using DBSCAN, and TCRdist sequence similarity was added for clustering within HLA-allele-positive subsets. Repertoires with fewer than 30,000 or more than 120,000 public chains, plus five repertoires with anomalous nucleotide sharing, were excluded from co-occurrence clustering. This immuneACCESS table, as held by TCRdb, lists in-frame sequences with V and J called but not all clones. Of the missing ones, under half trace to an unresolved V gene in checked studies; the others have no known cause. V, J and clone size reflect that table, while D and trimming were determined from the DNA. For this sample there are around 150,000 clones; about three quarters appear just once. Together, the top ten hold less than 2% of the sample.

At the junction V is shortened by 0 bases and J by 3 bases, with 13 bases in between. The germline V gene supplies CDR1 MNHEY and CDR2 SVGAGI. CDR3 length: 16 amino acids, cysteine to phenylalanine. Only CDR3 DNA is held: 48 bases, read in frame from base 1. In total, approximately 700 healthy bone marrow donors made up the cohort. At the time of sampling, every cohort member was nominally healthy, though immune exposures that went unrecorded were likely present. The donor tested CMV seropositive, placing the donor among the 290 or so seropositive members of the cohort. A peripheral blood sample was collected from each donor, and TCR beta sequencing was performed on peripheral blood mononuclear cells. Genomic DNA was extracted from the blood cell samples with the Qiagen DNeasy Blood Extraction Kit. Regarding this clone: This clone's antigen is unknown. Base-call qualities are not available, and no considerably larger clone is one nucleotide away.

Material: PBMCs. The chain is assembled from TRBV6-5 and TRBJ2-3; a tentative D match to TRBD2 spans 6 bases. This TCR derives from a female donor in good health and CMV-seropositive. CDR3 loop: CASSYSILRGTDTQYF. The DNA is TGTGCCAGCAGTTACTCGATCTTACGGGGGACAGATACGCAGTATTTT.